The T cell receptor (beta chain) under discussion was sequenced for a study of T cells after yellow fever vaccination. On the study more broadly: Fractions of low cell number were prepared using SMART-Seq v4 Ultra Low Input.

V lost 6 bases and J 3 bases, leaving 10 bases between the germline ends. Germline CDR1 is KGHDR and CDR2 is SFDVKD. The CDR3 has 14 residues. In the case of this clonotype: As yet, its antigen is unknown.

Making TCR cDNA involved 5'RACE template switching, which added UMIs and a universal primer site. From the 5' RACE reads, TCRdb called clonotypes with MiXCR, one entry per CDR3 protein. The top ten hold 15% to 20% of the sample, which has 450,000 to 600,000 distinct CDR3 sequences, roughly 17% seen once. The study, taken as a whole, reports: A large majority of primary-vaccination clones showed up again after the booster (under 98% CD4, 75% to 90% CD8). Across the CD4 and CD8 compartments, a small share of clonotypes was present in both.

The TCR sequence derives from a young man who received the YFV17D yellow fever vaccine. The genes are TRBV24-1 and TRBJ2-2, with D unclear. Sample: PBMCs, taken 5 to 6 days after the first yellow fever vaccination. The CDR3 region has the DNA TGTGCCACCAGTACCGGGCGAGACACCGGGGAGCTGTTTTTT. Protein: CATSTGRDTGELFF.